One sample yielded the 26 T cell receptor beta chains listed below, sequenced in a study of cytomegalovirus exposure and HLA in healthy donors. The data were produced by immunoSEQ multiplex PCR, yet TCRdb's version contains in-frame clones alone and is incomplete. The sample lists about 70,000 clones, around 92% occurring once. The sequenced sample consisted of PBMCs. The receptors here all came from a man aged 18-30 years in good health and CMV-seropositive.

The chain recombines TRBV7-3 with TRBJ2-1; 9 nucleotides agree with TRBD1. This CDR3 is built from 15 residues. Trimming removed 5 bases from V and 8 bases from J; junction bases left unmatched: 10. Germline V gene sequence: CDR1 SGHTA, CDR2 FQGTGA. The CDR3: CASSPPGQGRHEQFF. CDR3 in DNA: TGTGCCAGCAGCCCACCTGGACAGGGGAGGCATGAGCAGTTCTTC.

The chain is built from TRBV13 and TRBJ2-7; the D gene is possibly TRBD1 (6 bases). The CDR3 loop spans 15 amino acids. V lost 5 bases and J lost 4, with 18 bases in between. The germline gives CDR1 PRHDT, CDR2 FYEKMQ (reference sequence). The CDR3 protein is CASSPWGRGEYEQYF. In DNA form, the CDR3 reads TGTGCCAGCAGCCCCTGGGGCAGGGGAGAATACGAGCAGTACTTC.

This chain links TRBV15 with TRBJ2-3, with TRBD2 matching 8 bases. Germline CDR1 is LNHNV and CDR2 is YYDKDF (reference sequence). Losses at the gene ends were 5 bases for V and 3 bases for J; bases not matched to a gene: 10. The CDR3 length is 16 residues. CDR3 region: CATSSEVREGTDTQYF. The CDR3 nucleotides are TGTGCCACCAGCTCAGAAGTCCGGGAGGGTACAGATACGCAGTATTTT.

V gene TRBV2 combines with J gene TRBJ2-2; tentatively, D is TRBD2 (6 bases). V lost 7 bases and J 5 bases, leaving 26 bases between the germline ends. This CDR3 comprises 18 residues. Germline CDR1 SNHLY, CDR2 FYNNEI. The DNA of the CDR3 is TGTGCCAGCATAGCCCATCTACTACGCGGAGGGAAAACCGGGGAGCTGTTTTTT. This gives the protein CASIAHLLRGGKTGELFF.

V gene TRBV5-5 combines with J gene TRBJ2-3; 7 nucleotides line up with TRBD2. This CDR3 comprises 15 residues. Germline V gene sequence: CDR1 SGHKS, CDR2 YYEKEE (reference sequence). Unmatched junction bases numbered 7, after V lost 4 bases and J lost 2 bases. DNA for the CDR3: TGTGCCAGCAGCGTCCGGGACTACTCCACAGATACGCAGTATTTT. The encoded protein is CASSVRDYSTDTQYF.

The chain has TRBV20-1 and TRBJ2-4; 7 positions match TRBD2. CDR1 is DFQATT and CDR2 is SNEGSKA in the germline V gene (reference sequence). The V gene end was trimmed by 6 bases and the J gene end by 6 bases; junction bases not matched to a gene: 2. This CDR3 contains 11 residues. The CDR3 is CSAKRGNIQYF. In nucleotides, the CDR3 is TGCAGTGCAAAGCGGGGAAACATTCAGTACTTC.

The chain has TRBV29-1 and TRBJ2-5; 9 positions match TRBD1. Germline CDR1 is SQVTM and CDR2 is ANQGSEA. V lost 4 bases, J lost 4 bases, and 10 bases stayed unmatched. CDR3 length: 15 residues. CDR3 region: CSVVKGQGAGETQYF. The CDR3 bases are TGCAGCGTTGTAAAGGGACAGGGAGCCGGAGAGACCCAGTACTTC.

The chain combines TRBV5-4 with TRBJ1-2, with 7 bases matching TRBD1. CDR1 SGHNT and CDR2 YYREEE come from the germline V gene (reference sequence). Trimming cost V 4 bases and J 8 bases; bases outside gene matches: 8. The CDR3 is 13 amino acids. CDR3 in amino acids: CASSQGQTYGYTF. The DNA of the CDR3 is TGTGCCAGCAGCCAGGGACAGACGTACGGCTACACCTTC.

The CDR3 sequence: CASSPRIGTGNSYEQYF. The CDR3 region has the DNA TGTGCCAGCAGTCCCCGAATAGGGACAGGTAACTCCTACGAGCAGTACTTC. This chain links TRBV28 with TRBJ2-7; TRBD1 agrees at 8 bases. V gave up 5 bases and J gave up 0 bases; unmatched junction bases: 12. CDR1 MDHEN and CDR2 SYDVKM come from the germline V gene. The CDR3 spans 17 residues.

DNA of the CDR3: TGTGCCAGCAGCCCAGACGGGGAACCCTACGAGCAGTACTTC. Amino acid sequence: CASSPDGEPYEQYF. The chain recombines TRBV7-8 with TRBJ2-7; TRBD2 might be the D (5 bases). The V and J ends lost 5 bases and 2 bases respectively, with 13 bases between them. CDR3 length equals 14 residues. Germline values: CDR1 SGHVS, CDR2 FQNEAQ.

This sequence joins TRBV4-2 and TRBJ2-3; 11 bases agree with TRBD2. J lost 1 base, V lost 0 bases, and 12 bases had no gene match. Germline values: CDR1 LGHNA, CDR2 YNFKEQ. This CDR3 contains 20 residues. In nucleotides, the CDR3 is TGTGCCAGCAGCCAAGACATCACTAGCGGGAGCGCGCCCGGCACAGATACGCAGTATTTT. This codes for CASSQDITSGSAPGTDTQYF.

This chain connects TRBV7-3 to TRBJ2-5, with 7 bases lining up with TRBD2. Looked up from germline, CDR1 is SGHTA and CDR2 is FQGTGA. The CDR3 consists of 15 residues. J gave up 1 base and V 0 bases, and 2 bases lay outside the gene matches. For the CDR3, the DNA is TGTGCCAGCAGCTTAACGGGGGGGGGCCAAGAGACCCAGTACTTC. Translating it yields CASSLTGGGQETQYF.

V is TRBV21-1 and J is TRBJ2-7; the DNA was not used to check the table's D call, TRBD2. TRBV21-1 is shown as a pseudogene. This CDR3 is built from 12 residues. CDR3 DNA sequence: TGTGCCAGCAGCAAACGGAGCGACGAGCAGTACTTC. Protein: CASSKRSDEQYF.

This clone was found a few times. The chain combines TRBV4-2 with TRBJ2-3; a weak D match, TRBD2 (5 bases). CDR1 and CDR2 from the germline V gene are LGHNA and YNFKEQ. This CDR3 has 14 amino acids. V lost 8 bases to trimming and J lost 8 bases, with 20 bases between them. The CDR3, as DNA: TGTGCCAGCGCCCCGGGGTGGCCTATGGGTACGCAGTATTTT. This translates into CASAPGWPMGTQYF.

J is TRBJ2-7 and V is TRBV5-1; 9 bases are shared with TRBD2. The germline V gene has CDR1 SGHRS and CDR2 YFSETQ. The CDR3 is 18 residues long. The V and J ends lost 0 bases and 5 bases, in that order; junction bases with no gene match: 15. The CDR3 region has the DNA TGCGCCAGCAGCTTGGATCGGCCGGCGGGAGGGCCATCCAACGAGCAGTACTTC. Residues: CASSLDRPAGGPSNEQYF.

The chain joins TRBV7-9 to TRBJ2-1; tentative D call: TRBD2 (5 bases). Per the germline V gene, CDR1 is SEHNR and CDR2 is FQNEAQ (reference sequence). Deletions cut 2 bases from V and 2 bases from J, with 10 bases between. The CDR3 runs 15 residues. DNA for the CDR3: TGTGCCAGCAGCTTACAAGCGGCAGCCTACAATGAGCAGTTCTTC. Encoded protein: CASSLQAAAYNEQFF.

This chain links TRBV28 with TRBJ2-1; 8 nucleotides match TRBD1. This CDR3 is built from 13 residues. Trimming cost V 2 bases and J 10 bases; bases outside gene matches: 4. Germline CDR1 reads MDHEN; CDR2 reads SYDVKM. The CDR3 protein is CASSLAGGEEQFF. The DNA of the CDR3 is TGTGCCAGCAGTTTAGCAGGGGGCGAGGAGCAGTTCTTC.

The gene calls are TRBV18 and TRBJ1-2; TRBD1 might be the D (5 bases). CDR1 is KGHSH and CDR2 is LQKENI in the germline V gene. The CDR3 runs 14 residues. Trimming left V 0 bases short and J 10 bases short, with 15 bases between. The CDR3 protein is CASSPPSSDRLYTF. The CDR3 DNA reads as TGTGCCAGCTCACCACCATCTTCTGACAGACTCTACACCTTC.

The chain links TRBV5-5 to TRBJ2-1; possibly TRBD1 for D (5 bases). Germline V gene lookup returns CDR1 SGHKS and CDR2 YYEKEE (reference sequence). V was shortened by 5 bases and J by 4 bases, with 10 bases between the two germline ends. The CDR3 covers 13 residues. CDR3 region: CASSLTVYNEQFF. The CDR3 nucleotides read TGTGCCAGCAGTCTGACAGTATACAATGAGCAGTTCTTC.

The J gene is TRBJ1-2, the V gene TRBV7-9; D not resolved. Germline V gives CDR1 SEHNR, CDR2 FQNEAQ (reference sequence). This CDR3 is built from 15 residues. The V end lost 2 bases, the J end lost 0 bases, and 10 bases lay between the germline ends. CDR3 DNA sequence: TGTGCCAGCAGCTTAAGGGAACTAGCTAACTATGGCTACACCTTC. It codes for CASSLRELANYGYTF.

This chain joins TRBV2 and TRBJ1-5; 8 bases line up with TRBD1. The V gene's germline CDR1 is SNHLY and CDR2 FYNNEI. With V trimmed by 8 bases and J by 3 bases, 6 bases remained unmatched. This CDR3 region has 14 residues. The CDR3 spells CASGGTGFNQPQHF. CDR3 coding DNA: TGTGCCAGCGGAGGGACAGGCTTCAATCAGCCCCAGCATTTT.

The chain carries TRBV6-1 and TRBJ2-1, with D tentatively TRBD2 (6 bases). Germline CDR1 reads MNHNS; CDR2 reads SASEGT. CDR3 length: 15 amino acids. Trimming shortened V by 7 bases and J by 6 bases, and 19 bases separated the two germline ends. The CDR3 here is CASTSGTGGRNEQFF. Here the CDR3 DNA reads TGTGCCAGCACCAGTGGTACAGGAGGGCGCAATGAGCAGTTCTTC.

This chain connects TRBV7-3 to TRBJ1-1; TRBD1 might be the D (5 bases). This CDR3 region has 17 residues. Per germline, CDR1 SGHTA and CDR2 FQGTGA. The germline V and J ends were trimmed by 5 bases and 5 bases, with 24 bases remaining between them. The CDR3 nucleotides are TGTGCCAGCAGCCCAGAACCCCCTTCAGGTCAGGGTACTGAAGCTTTCTTT. This sequence encodes CASSPEPPSGQGTEAFF.

The J gene is TRBJ2-3, the V gene TRBV18, with D possibly being TRBD2 (6 bases). Deletions cut 4 bases from V and 1 base from J, with 18 bases between. The CDR3 covers 17 residues. Per germline, CDR1 KGHSH and CDR2 LQKENI. The CDR3 sequence is CASSQQRRDSRTDTQYF. DNA for the CDR3: TGTGCCAGCTCACAACAACGAAGGGACTCTCGCACAGATACGCAGTATTTT.

V is TRBV27 and J is TRBJ2-1, with TRBD1 identical over 8 bases. Germline V gene data show CDR1 as MNHEY and CDR2 as SMNVEV (reference sequence). The CDR3 is 14 residues long. V trimming: 4 bases; J trimming: 5 bases; junction bases outside the gene matches: 4. CDR3 DNA: TGTGCCAGCAGTTCTTGGACAGGGAACAATGAGCAGTTCTTC. Amino acids: CASSSWTGNNEQFF.

The V and J genes are TRBV7-9 and TRBJ2-1; 7 nucleotides match TRBD2. V lost 2 bases to trimming and J lost 13 bases; unmatched junction nucleotides: 11. Germline CDR1 is SEHNR and CDR2 is FQNEAQ (reference sequence). The CDR3 totals 14 residues. As DNA, the CDR3 is TGTGCCAGCAGCTTAACCCAGAGCGGGATACCACAGTTCTTC. It yields the protein CASSLTQSGIPQFF.